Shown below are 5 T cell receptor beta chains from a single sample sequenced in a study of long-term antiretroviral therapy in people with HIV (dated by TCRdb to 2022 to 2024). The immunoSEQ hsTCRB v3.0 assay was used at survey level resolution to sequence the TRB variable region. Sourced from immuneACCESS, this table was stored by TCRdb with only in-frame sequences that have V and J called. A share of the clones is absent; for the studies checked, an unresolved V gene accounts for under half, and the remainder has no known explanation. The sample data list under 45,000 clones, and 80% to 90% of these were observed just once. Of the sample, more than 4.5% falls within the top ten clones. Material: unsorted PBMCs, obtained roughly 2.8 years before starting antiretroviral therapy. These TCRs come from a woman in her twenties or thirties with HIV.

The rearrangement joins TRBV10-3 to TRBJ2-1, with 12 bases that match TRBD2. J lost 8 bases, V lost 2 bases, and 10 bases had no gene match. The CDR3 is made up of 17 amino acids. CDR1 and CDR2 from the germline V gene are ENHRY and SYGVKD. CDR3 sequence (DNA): TGTGCCATCAGTGAGGGGAGAACTAGCGGGGGGCCGGATGAGCAGTTCTTC. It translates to CAISEGRTSGGPDEQFF.

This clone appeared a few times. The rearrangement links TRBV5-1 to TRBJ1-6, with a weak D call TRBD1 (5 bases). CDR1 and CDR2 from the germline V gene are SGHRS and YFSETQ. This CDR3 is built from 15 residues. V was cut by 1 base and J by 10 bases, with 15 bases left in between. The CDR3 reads CASSLLSGQESPLHF. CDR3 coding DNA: TGCGCCAGCAGCTTGTTATCAGGGCAGGAATCACCCCTCCACTTT. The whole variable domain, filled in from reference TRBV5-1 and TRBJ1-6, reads KAGVTQTPRYLIKTRGQQVTLSCSPISGHRSVSWYQQTPGQGLQFLFEYFSETQRNKGNFPGRFSGRQFSNSRSEMNVSTLELGDSALYLCASSLLSGQESPLHFGNGTRLTVT.

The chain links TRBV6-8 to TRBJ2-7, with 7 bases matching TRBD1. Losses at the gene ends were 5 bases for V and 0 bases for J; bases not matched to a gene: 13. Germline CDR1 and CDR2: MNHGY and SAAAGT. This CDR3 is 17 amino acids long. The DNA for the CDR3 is TGTGCCAGCAGTCCCAGATCGGGACAGATGACCTCCTACGAGCAGTACGTC. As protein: CASSPRSGQMTSYEQYV.

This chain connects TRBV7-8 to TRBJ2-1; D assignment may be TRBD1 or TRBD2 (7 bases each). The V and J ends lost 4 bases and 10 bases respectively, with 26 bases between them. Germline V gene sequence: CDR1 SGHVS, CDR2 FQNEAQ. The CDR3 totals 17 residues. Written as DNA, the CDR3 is TGTGCCAGCAGCTCAGGGGGGACGGCGGGGGAACTGATAGAGCAGTTCTTC. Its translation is CASSSGGTAGELIEQFF.

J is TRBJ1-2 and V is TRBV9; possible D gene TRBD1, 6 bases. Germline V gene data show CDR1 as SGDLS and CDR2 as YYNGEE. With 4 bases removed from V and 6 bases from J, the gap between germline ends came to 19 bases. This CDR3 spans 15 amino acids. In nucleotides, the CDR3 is TGTGCCAGCAGCCCCGTAGGTGGACAGCTCGATGGCTACACCTTC. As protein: CASSPVGGQLDGYTF.